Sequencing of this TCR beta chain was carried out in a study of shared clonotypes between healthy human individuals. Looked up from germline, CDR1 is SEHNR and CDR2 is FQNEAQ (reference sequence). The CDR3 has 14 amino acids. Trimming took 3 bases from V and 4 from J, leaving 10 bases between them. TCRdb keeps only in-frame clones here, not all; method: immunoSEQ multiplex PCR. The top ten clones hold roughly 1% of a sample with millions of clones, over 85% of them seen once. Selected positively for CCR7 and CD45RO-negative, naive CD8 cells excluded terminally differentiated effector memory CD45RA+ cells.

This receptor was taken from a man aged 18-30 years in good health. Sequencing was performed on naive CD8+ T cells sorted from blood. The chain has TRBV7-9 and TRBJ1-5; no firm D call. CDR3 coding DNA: TGTGCCAGCAGCTTGGACGCAGAGAATCAGCCCCAGCATTTT. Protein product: CASSLDAENQPQHF.